The clone carrying this T cell receptor (beta chain) was picked up a small number of times. Its antigen is not known. The sample is drawn from a study of T-cell memory formation after mild COVID-19. Turning to the study itself: Clusters were largely donor specific.

TCRdb re-analysed the 5' RACE reads in MiXCR, keeping a single row per CDR3 protein. The sample carries hundreds of thousands of distinct CDR3 sequences, roughly 17% recorded once. The CDR3 loop spans 17 amino acids. V shed 5 bases, J shed 0 bases, and the junction held 9 bases outside the gene matches. Germline V gene sequence: CDR1 SGHTA, CDR2 FQGTGA. Study results and limitations: From day 15 to 85, contracting clones were balanced between CD4 and CD8, whereas later expanders leaned toward CD4+. That cross-reactive memory joined was suggested by some responding clones appearing in pre-infection memory.

The origin of this receptor is an adult woman who had mild COVID-19 (a few samples of this study predate the infection). Cell type and time point are not known. Sequencing was done on a sample of PBMCs or a T cell subset sorted from them (not recorded which). The V and J genes are TRBV7-3 and TRBJ2-3; 9 bases map to TRBD2. Here the CDR3 reads CASSNYVTSGSTDTQYF. CDR3 nucleotide sequence: TGTGCCAGCAGCAATTATGTAACTAGCGGGAGCACAGATACGCAGTATTTT.